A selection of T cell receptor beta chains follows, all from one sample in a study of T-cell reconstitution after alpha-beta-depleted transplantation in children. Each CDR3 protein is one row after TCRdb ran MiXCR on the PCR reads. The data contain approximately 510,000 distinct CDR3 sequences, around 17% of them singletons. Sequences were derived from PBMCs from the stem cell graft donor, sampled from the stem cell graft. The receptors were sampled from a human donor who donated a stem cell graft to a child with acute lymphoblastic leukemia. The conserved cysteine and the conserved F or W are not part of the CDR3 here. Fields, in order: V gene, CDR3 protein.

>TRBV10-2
ASSESTASPLH
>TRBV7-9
ASGPLGRTGGYT
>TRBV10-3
AISPAGDRGYEQY
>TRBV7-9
ASSDGTAPNEKLF
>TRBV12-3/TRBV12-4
ASSSSDSSPLH
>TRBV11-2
ASSWDRGQYEQY
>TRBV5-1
ASSLENRVGEKLF
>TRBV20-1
SATRSGSFYNEQF
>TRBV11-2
ASSSVTGGPTDTQY
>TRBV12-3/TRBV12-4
ASSRTGILEKLF
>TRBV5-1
ASSSSAGDQDEQY
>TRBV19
ASSMQVPNTEAF
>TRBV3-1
ASSQPSRRGLGTEAF
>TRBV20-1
SASRGDPMGEQF
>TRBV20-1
SARLTNRSPLH
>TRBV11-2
ASSLPRTGTNTEAF
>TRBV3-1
ASSQSSGYT
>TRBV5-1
ASSLVSGMNTEAF
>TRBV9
ASSPWTRAYEQY
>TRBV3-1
ASSQGWQGADEQY
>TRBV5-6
ASSMGRGRYEQY
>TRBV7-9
ASSFERKETQY
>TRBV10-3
AIKGVAGNIQY
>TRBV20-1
SANTPRTSGRGEQY
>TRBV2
ASSEGWGSNQPQH
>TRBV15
ATSRDRGTLISNQPQH
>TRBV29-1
SVERLRSLAGDNDQF
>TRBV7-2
ASSSFGAGTGNEQF
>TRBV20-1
SARMRTSYEQY
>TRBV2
ASSEALRDEQY
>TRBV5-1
ASSLTGAETERSRTDTQY
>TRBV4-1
ASSQGVDSTEAF
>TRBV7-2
ASSLSGGGRDNEQF
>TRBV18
ASSPRRSSSYNEQF
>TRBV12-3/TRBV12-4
ASSYLAHEQF
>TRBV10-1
ASSSGNEQY
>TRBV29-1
SVTQGGETQY
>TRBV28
ASSLRSEQF
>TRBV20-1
SARSQGPTGELF
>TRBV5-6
ASSITPGTRTDTQY
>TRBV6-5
ASSFRREAAWETQY
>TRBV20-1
SARAGGYEQY
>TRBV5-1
ASSSSSGRGETQY
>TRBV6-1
ASRATGDPQETQY
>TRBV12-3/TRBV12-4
ASSPSPWIEQY